A selection of T cell receptor beta chains follows, all from one sample in a study of vaccination and CD4 T cells after COVID-19. Each CDR3 protein is one row after TCRdb ran MiXCR on the PCR reads. The sample carries 15,000 or so distinct CDR3 sequences, under 65% recorded once. Their antigens are not known. Source material: CD4+ T cells from blood, cultured in vitro. These receptors were taken from a human donor who had recovered from COVID-19. The CDR3 runs from the conserved cysteine through the conserved F or W. Each record gives: V gene, clone size, D gene, J gene, CDR3 DNA, CDR3 protein. A D gene is named only where the DNA matches it firmly. Size values are once, few and many counts, or a class for expanded clones, and some rows have none.

V: TRBV20-1; size: few; D: TRBD1; J: TRBJ2-5; DNA: TGCAGTGCTAGAGACGGACAGGGAACGGAGACCCAGTACTTC; CDR3: CSARDGQGTETQYF
V: TRBV11-2; size: few; D: TRBD1; J: TRBJ1-5; DNA: TGTGCCAGCAGCTTAGCAACAGGGGGCGGGCAGCCCCAGCATTTT; CDR3: CASSLATGGGQPQHF
V: TRBV28; size: few; D: TRBD1; J: TRBJ1-6; DNA: TGTGCCAGCAGTCGGGACAGTAATTCACCCCTCCACTTT; CDR3: CASSRDSNSPLHF
V: TRBV12-3/TRBV12-4; size: few; D: .; J: TRBJ1-2; DNA: TGTGCCAGCAGCCAAGACCTGTACTATGGCTACACCTTC; CDR3: CASSQDLYYGYTF
V: TRBV6-1; size: .; D: .; J: TRBJ1-1; DNA: TGTGCCAGCACCGGGTACACTGAAGCTTTCTTT; CDR3: CASTGYTEAFF
V: TRBV12-3/TRBV12-4; size: once; D: .; J: TRBJ1-5; DNA: TGTGCCAGCAGGGAATGGGGGACCGGTCAGCCCCAGCATTTT; CDR3: CASREWGTGQPQHF
V: TRBV30; size: .; D: .; J: TRBJ1-1; DNA: TGTGCCTGGAGTAGGGGCGGGAACACTGAAGCTTTCTTT; CDR3: CAWSRGGNTEAFF
V: TRBV24-1; size: .; D: .; J: TRBJ1-5; DNA: TGTGCCACCAGCGAGGCGAACGGGGTGCAGCCCCAGCATTTT; CDR3: CATSEANGVQPQHF
V: TRBV19; size: .; D: .; J: TRBJ1-2; DNA: TGTGCCAGTAGTAATACTTGGACCGATTATGCCTATGGCTACACCTTC; CDR3: CASSNTWTDYAYGYTF
V: TRBV10-3; size: .; D: .; J: TRBJ1-2; DNA: TGTGCCATCAGTGAGTCGGGCGGTAACTATGGCTACACCTTC; CDR3: CAISESGGNYGYTF
V: TRBV30; size: .; D: TRBD2; J: TRBJ2-3; DNA: TGTGCCTGGGAGACTAGCGGGAGTGCCGGTACGCAGTATTTT; CDR3: CAWETSGSAGTQYF